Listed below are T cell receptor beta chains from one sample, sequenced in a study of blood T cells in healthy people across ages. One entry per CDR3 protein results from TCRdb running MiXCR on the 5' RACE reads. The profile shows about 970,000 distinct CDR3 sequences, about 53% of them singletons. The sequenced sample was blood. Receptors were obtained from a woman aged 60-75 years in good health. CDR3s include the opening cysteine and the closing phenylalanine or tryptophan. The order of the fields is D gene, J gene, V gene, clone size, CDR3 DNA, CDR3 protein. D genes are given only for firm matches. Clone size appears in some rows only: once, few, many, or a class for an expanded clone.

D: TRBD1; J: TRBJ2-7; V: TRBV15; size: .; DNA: TGTGCCACCAGCAGAAGTATCGAGACAGGGGCCTCCTACGAGCAGTACTTC; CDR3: CATSRSIETGASYEQYF
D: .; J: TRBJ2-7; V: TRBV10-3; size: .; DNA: TGTGCCATCAGTGAGGTAGCGGAGCAGTACTTC; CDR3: CAISEVAEQYF
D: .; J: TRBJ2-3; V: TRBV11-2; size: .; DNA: TGTGCCAGCGGGACCGTCGATACGCAGTATTTT; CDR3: CASGTVDTQYF
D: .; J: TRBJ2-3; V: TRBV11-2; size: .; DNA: TGTGCCAGCAGCTTAGACCGATTCGGGGGCGCCACAGATACGCAGTATTTT; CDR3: CASSLDRFGGATDTQYF
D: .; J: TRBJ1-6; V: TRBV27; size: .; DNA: TGTGCCAGCAGTTTAAGGGCGGGGATGAATTCACCCCTCCACTTT; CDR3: CASSLRAGMNSPLHF
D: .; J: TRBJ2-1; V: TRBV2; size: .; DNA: TGTGCCAGCAGTGGCAGGGGACACAATGAGCAGTTCTTC; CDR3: CASSGRGHNEQFF
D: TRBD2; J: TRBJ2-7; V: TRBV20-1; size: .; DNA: TGCAGTGCGCGGACTAGCGGGCGATCTCCATTCTACGAGCAGTACTTC; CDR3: CSARTSGRSPFYEQYF
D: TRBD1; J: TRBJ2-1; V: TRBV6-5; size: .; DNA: TGTGCCAGCAGTTACTCGTCGGGACAGAAGTACAATGAGCAGTTCTTC; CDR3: CASSYSSGQKYNEQFF
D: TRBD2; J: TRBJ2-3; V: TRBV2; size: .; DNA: TGTGCCAGCATGCAGTCCGGGACTAGGGGCACAGATACGCAGTATTTT; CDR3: CASMQSGTRGTDTQYF
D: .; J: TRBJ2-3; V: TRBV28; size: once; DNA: TGTGCCAGCAGTTTAGAGGCTAGCGAGGGCACAGATACGCAGTATTTT; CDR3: CASSLEASEGTDTQYF
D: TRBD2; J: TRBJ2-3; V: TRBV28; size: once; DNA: TGTGCCAGCAGTTCAGTAGCGGGAGACACAGATACGCAGTATTTT; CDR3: CASSSVAGDTDTQYF
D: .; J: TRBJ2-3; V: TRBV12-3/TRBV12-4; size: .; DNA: TGTGCCAGCAGTTCAGGCACCGGTCAGGGAGATACGCAGTATTTT; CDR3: CASSSGTGQGDTQYF
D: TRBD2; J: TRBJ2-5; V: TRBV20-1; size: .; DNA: TGCAGTGCGCCGACTAGCGGGGCGTGGGAGACCCAGTACTTC; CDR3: CSAPTSGAWETQYF
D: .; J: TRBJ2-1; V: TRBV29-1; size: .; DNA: TGCAGCGTTCGCGACGGACGGTACTACGAGCAGTTCTTC; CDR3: CSVRDGRYYEQFF
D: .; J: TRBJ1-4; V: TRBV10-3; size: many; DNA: TGTGCCATCAGAGACAGTAATGAAAAACTGTTTTTT; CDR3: CAIRDSNEKLFF
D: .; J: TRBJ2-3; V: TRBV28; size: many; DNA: TGTGCCAGCAGTCGAGATACGCAGTATTTT; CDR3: CASSRDTQYF
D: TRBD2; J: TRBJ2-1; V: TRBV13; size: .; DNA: TGTGCCAGCAGCTTACTGGTTGGACGACTAGGGACTAATAGCTCCTACAATGAGCAGTTCTTC; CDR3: CASSLLVGRLGTNSSYNEQFF
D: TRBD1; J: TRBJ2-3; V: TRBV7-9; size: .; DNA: TGTGCCAGCAGACAGGGGGCGGCCCTTAGCACAGATACGCAGTATTTT; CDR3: CASRQGAALSTDTQYF
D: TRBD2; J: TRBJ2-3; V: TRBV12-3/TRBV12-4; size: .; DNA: TGTGCCAGCAGTCGTTTGGGGCAGCCGGGACTAGCGGGAGGATCCGGTGGCCCAGATACGCAGTATTTT; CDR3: CASSRLGQPGLAGGSGGPDTQYF
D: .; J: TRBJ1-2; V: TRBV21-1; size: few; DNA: TGTGCCAGCAGCGGCAGGGGCTATGGCTACACCTTC; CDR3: CASSGRGYGYTF
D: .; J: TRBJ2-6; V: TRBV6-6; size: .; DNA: TGTGCCAGCAATAGGATCTCTGGGGCCAACGTCCTGACTTTC; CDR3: CASNRISGANVLTF
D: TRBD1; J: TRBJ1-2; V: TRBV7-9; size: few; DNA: TGTGCCAGCAGCTTAGGACCCCACCCAACAGACAGGGGCTATGGCTACACCTTC; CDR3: CASSLGPHPTDRGYGYTF
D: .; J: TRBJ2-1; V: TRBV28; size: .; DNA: TGTGCCAGCAGTTCTCCCCGGGCGAGCTCCTACAATGAGCAGTTCTTC; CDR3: CASSSPRASSYNEQFF
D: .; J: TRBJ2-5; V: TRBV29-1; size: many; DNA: TGCAGCGTTGGGGAAGGACAAGAGACCCAGTACTTC; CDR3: CSVGEGQETQYF
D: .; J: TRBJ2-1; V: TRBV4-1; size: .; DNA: TGCGCCAGCAGCCGCCAAACAAACAGGTTCGATGAGCAGTTCTTC; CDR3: CASSRQTNRFDEQFF
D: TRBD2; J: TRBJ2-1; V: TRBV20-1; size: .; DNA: TGCAGTGCTTCGACTAGCAGATATGACAATGAGCAGTTCTTC; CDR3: CSASTSRYDNEQFF
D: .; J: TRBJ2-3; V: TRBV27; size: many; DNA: TGTGCCAGCAGCTTAGGGGGCACAGATACGCAGTATTTT; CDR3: CASSLGGTDTQYF
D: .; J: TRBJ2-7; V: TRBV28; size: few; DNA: TGTGCCAGCAGTTTCGGGACCCAGGGGGGATCCTACGAGCAGTACTTC; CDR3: CASSFGTQGGSYEQYF
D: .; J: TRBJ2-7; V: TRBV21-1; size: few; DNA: TGTGCCAGCAGGGCACTAGCGGGAGTTTACGAGCAGTACTTC; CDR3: CASRALAGVYEQYF